Below are 16 T cell receptor beta chains sequenced from a single sample in a study of T cell repertoires in cytomegalovirus infection. One entry per CDR3 protein results from TCRdb running MiXCR on the reads. The sample holds about 570,000 distinct CDR3 sequences, around two fifths seen once. No antigen is known for these receptors. This specimen was cultured PBMCs, taken from culture after CMV antigen stimulation. The receptors derive from a human donor in good health (CMV status not recorded). Some clones in this sample may be carry-over from other donors' samples.

The chain links TRBV6-1 to TRBJ2-3; 15 nucleotides line up with TRBD2. J gave up 10 bases and V 8 bases, and 13 bases lay outside the gene matches. The CDR3 has 16 amino acids. Germline CDR1 MNHNS, CDR2 SASEGT. The CDR3 bases are TGTGCCAGCTTATTTGGGACTAGCGGGGGGAACCGCCCGCAGTATTTT. It encodes CASLFGTSGGNRPQYF.

The genes are TRBV7-8 and TRBJ1-1; D unclear. CDR1 and CDR2 (germline): SGHVS, FQNEAQ. Trimming removed 5 bases from V and 5 bases from J, with 12 bases in between. The length of the CDR3 is 13 residues. CDR3 coding DNA: TGTGCCAGCAGCCCACGGTCGGGAACTGAAGCTTTCTTT. It yields the protein CASSPRSGTEAFF.

Note on this clonotype: A read error may produce the germline difference seen at one junction end. CDR3 bases: TGTGCCAGCAGCTTACGGCAGGGGCGGGACACTGACGCTTTCTTT. Amino acids: CASSLRQGRDTDAFF. The V and J genes are TRBV7-6 and TRBJ1-1; D possibly corresponds to TRBD1 (6 bases). The germline gives CDR1 SGHVS, CDR2 FNYEAQ. CDR3 length: 15 residues.

This clonotype was counted a single time. The chain couples TRBV4-1 to TRBJ1-3, with D unclear. The ends were cut back, 2 bases at V and 4 bases at J, with 12 bases in the middle. The CDR3 spans 15 residues. CDR1 and CDR2 from the germline V gene are MGHRA and YSYEKL. The DNA for the CDR3 is TGCGCCAGCAGCCAACCGTCTGCGGGAGGAAACACCATATATTTT. This gives the protein CASSQPSAGGNTIYF.

This clonotype has ten or more counts. The J gene is TRBJ2-2, the V gene TRBV7-2; tentative D call: TRBD1 (5 bases). The length of the CDR3 is 17 residues. CDR1 and CDR2 (germline): SGHTA, FQGNSA. V gave up 1 base and J gave up 6 bases, with 18 bases separating them. CDR3 amino acids: CASSLVHGWGTAGELFF. CDR3 sequence (DNA): TGTGCCAGCAGCTTAGTGCACGGGTGGGGCACCGCCGGGGAGCTGTTTTTT. The full variable domain, its missing parts supplied by reference TRBV7-2 and TRBJ2-2, is GAGVSQSPSNKVTEKGKDVELRCDPISGHTALYWYRQSLGQGLEFLIYFQGNSAPDKSGLPSDRFSAERTGGSVSTLTIQRTQQEDSAVYLCASSLVHGWGTAGELFFGEGSRLTVL.

The chain uses TRBV19 and TRBJ2-7, with unresolved D. The CDR3 contains 13 residues. V lost 3 bases to trimming and J lost 7 bases, with 13 bases between them. The germline CDR1 and CDR2 sequences are LNHDA and SQIVND (reference sequence). The CDR3, as DNA: TGTGCCAGTAGTATTCAGGCTTTCGAGGAGCAGTACTTC. It is translated as CASSIQAFEEQYF.

The rearrangement links TRBV5-6 to TRBJ1-1, with D unresolved. This CDR3 has 12 residues. The ends were cut back, 2 bases at V and 3 bases at J, with 5 bases in the middle. CDR1 is SGHDT, CDR2 YYEEEE, per germline. This CDR3 is CASSFADTEAFF. The CDR3 coding sequence is TGTGCCAGCAGCTTCGCCGACACTGAAGCTTTCTTT.

This chain uses TRBV11-3 with TRBJ2-3; 8 bases agree with TRBD2. CDR1 and CDR2 (germline): SGHNT, YENEEA. There are 17 residues in the CDR3. With V trimmed by 2 bases and J by 2 bases, 9 bases remained unmatched. The DNA of the CDR3 is TGTGCCAGCAGCTTAAACCCCGGGGGGGCCCTCACAGATACGCAGTATTTT. Its translation is CASSLNPGGALTDTQYF. Together with reference TRBV11-3 and TRBJ2-3, the CDR3 gives the full variable domain: EAGVVQSPRYKIIEKKQPVAFWCNPISGHNTLYWYLQNLGQGPELLIRYENEEAVDDSQLPKDRFSAERLKGVDSTLKIQPAELGDSAVYLCASSLNPGGALTDTQYFGPGTRLTVL.

The chain recombines TRBV4-1 with TRBJ1-5, with no clear D. Deletions cut 4 bases from V and 0 bases from J, with 10 bases between. The CDR3 sequence is 15 residues long. Germline assignment: CDR1 MGHRA and CDR2 YSYEKL. The CDR3 region is CASSPGPNSNQPQHF. CDR3 nucleotides: TGCGCCAGCAGCCCCGGACCAAATAGCAATCAGCCCCAGCATTTT.

CDR3 protein: CASSWDRREQYF. The CDR3 nucleotides are TGTGCCAGCAGCTGGGACAGGCGCGAGCAGTACTTC. The rearrangement uses TRBV7-8 and TRBJ2-7; TRBD1 aligns across 8 bases. Unmatched junction bases numbered 2, after V lost 4 bases and J lost 6 bases. Per germline, CDR1 SGHVS and CDR2 FQNEAQ. The CDR3 covers 12 residues. Looking up the rest from reference TRBV7-8 and TRBJ2-7 gives the full variable domain: GAGVSQSPRYKVAKRGQDVALRCDPISGHVSLFWYQQALGQGPEFLTYFQNEAQLDKSGLPSDRFFAERPEGSVSTLKIQRTQQEDSAVYLCASSWDRREQYFGPGTRLTVT.

The sample holds a few counts of this clonotype. The V gene is TRBV6-1, the J gene TRBJ2-7; 7 bases are shared with TRBD1. The CDR3 spans 17 residues. V lost 5 bases to trimming and J lost 3 bases; unmatched junction nucleotides: 16. Looked up from germline, CDR1 is MNHNS and CDR2 is SASEGT. Here the CDR3 DNA reads TGTGCCAGCAGTTCAGCCCTACTACCGGGACAGATCTACGAGCAGTACTTC. Translation: CASSSALLPGQIYEQYF.

J is TRBJ2-2 and V is TRBV6-5; 9 positions match TRBD1. Germline lookup yields CDR1 MNHEY and CDR2 SVGAGI. The CDR3 runs to 15 residues. J gave up 7 bases and V 2 bases, and 5 bases lay outside the gene matches. The CDR3 region is CASSYGDRVNGELFF. CDR3 nucleotide sequence: TGTGCCAGCAGTTACGGGGACAGGGTTAACGGGGAGCTGTTTTTT.

This clonotype was seen a handful of times. The rearrangement uses TRBV7-2 and TRBJ2-1, with D possibly being TRBD1 or TRBD2 (5 bases each). The CDR3 is made up of 13 amino acids. Trimming took off 1 base at V and 6 bases at J, with 7 bases between the two ends. The germline gives CDR1 SGHTA, CDR2 FQGNSA. The CDR3 DNA follows: TGTGCCAGCAGCTTAGGGGGGTTCAATGAGCAGTTCTTC. Translated: CASSLGGFNEQFF.

This sequence joins TRBV11-2 and TRBJ2-5, with 11 nucleotides matching TRBD1. Germline values: CDR1 SGHAT, CDR2 FQNNGV. J gave up 4 bases and V 5 bases, and 12 bases lay outside the gene matches. CDR3 length: 17 amino acids. This chain's CDR3 is CASSRNLRGTGGETQYF. CDR3 sequence (DNA): TGTGCCAGCAGCCGAAATCTTAGAGGGACAGGGGGAGAGACCCAGTACTTC.

The chain couples TRBV12-3 or TRBV12-4 to TRBJ1-5; TRBD1 might be the D (5 bases). V was pared by 4 bases and J by 6 bases, with 16 bases between. CDR3 size: 15 residues. The chain's CDR3 is CASSWDGAGGQPQHF. In DNA form, the CDR3 reads TGTGCCAGCAGTTGGGACGGCGCGGGTGGTCAGCCCCAGCATTTT.

There are a few counts of this clonotype. The gene calls are TRBV28 and TRBJ2-7; 11 nucleotides match TRBD2. The CDR3 covers 16 residues. Germline loops: CDR1 MDHEN, CDR2 SYDVKM. Trimming cost V 6 bases and J 5 bases; bases outside gene matches: 12. CDR3: CASRQASSGGWNEQYF. The CDR3 DNA reads as TGTGCCAGCAGACAAGCCTCTAGCGGGGGGTGGAACGAGCAGTACTTC.